These T cell receptor beta chains were read from a single sample in a study of blood T cells in healthy people across ages. TCRdb re-analysed the 5' RACE reads in MiXCR, keeping a single row per CDR3 protein. The sample includes 650,000 to 950,000 distinct CDR3 sequences, under 45% of them seen just once. Sequencing used blood. The receptors shown here come from a man in his 60s in good health. The CDR3 runs from the conserved cysteine through the conserved F or W. D genes are given only for firm matches. Some rows mark clone size as missing; the rest say once, few, many or name a class of expanded clone.

>TRBJ2-7|TRBV28|once|.
TGTGCCAGCAGGCAGGGGTTTTACGAGCAGTACTTC
CASRQGFYEQYF
>TRBJ2-7|TRBV6-2/TRBV6-3|few|TRBD2
TGTGCCAGCAGTTACTCGAAACTAGCGGGGTACAATGAGCAGTACTTC
CASSYSKLAGYNEQYF
>TRBJ1-2|TRBV3-1|.|.
TGTGCCAGCAGCCAACTGGGGGGGTCCAATGGCTACACCTTC
CASSQLGGSNGYTF
>TRBJ2-1|TRBV6-5|.|TRBD2
TGTGCCAGCAGCAATAGCGGGGCCTCGCTGGATGAGCAGTTCTTC
CASSNSGASLDEQFF
>TRBJ2-7|TRBV7-2|.|TRBD2
TGTGCCAGCAGCTTAGAGGTCGGGGGGGCCCACGAGCAGTACTTC
CASSLEVGGAHEQYF
>TRBJ1-2|TRBV14|few|.
TGTGCCAGCAGCCTTTTCGGGGCCCAGGATGGCTACACCTTC
CASSLFGAQDGYTF
>TRBJ1-5|TRBV12-3/TRBV12-4|.|TRBD1
TGTGCCAGCAGCCCGGGACAGAATAGCAATCAGCCCCAGCATTTT
CASSPGQNSNQPQHF
>TRBJ2-5|TRBV5-1|many|.
TGTGCCAGCAGCAGCGGGTCCCAAGAGACCCAGTACTTC
CASSSGSQETQYF
>TRBJ2-3|TRBV3-1|.|.
TGTGCCAGCAGCCAAGCTAATACGCAGTATTTT
CASSQANTQYF
>TRBJ2-1|TRBV18|.|TRBD2
TGTGCCAGCACCCAGACTAGCGGGCCTAGCTCCTACAATGAGCAGTTCTTC
CASTQTSGPSSYNEQFF
>TRBJ2-7|TRBV20-1|.|.
TGCAGTGCTAGAGGACGTTTAGCTGGGGGCAGGAACGAGCAGTACTTC
CSARGRLAGGRNEQYF
>TRBJ1-1|TRBV5-1|.|.
TGCGCCAGCAGTCATCACGAGAACTCTGAAGCTTTCTTT
CASSHHENSEAFF
>TRBJ2-5|TRBV24-1|.|TRBD1
TGTGCCACCAGCCTCACTGACAGGGGACAAGAGACCCAGTACTTC
CATSLTDRGQETQYF
>TRBJ2-7|TRBV29-1|many|.
TGCAGCGTTGAGGCTGGGTTCTACGAGCAGTACTTC
CSVEAGFYEQYF
>TRBJ2-2|TRBV10-3|.|.
TGTGCCATCAGCGTGGCCGGGGGCCGGATATCGAACACCGGGGAGCTGTTTTTT
CAISVAGGRISNTGELFF
>TRBJ1-5|TRBV6-6|.|TRBD1
TGTGCCAGCAGTTACCGTGGACAGGGAGGGGATCAGCCCCAGCATTTT
CASSYRGQGGDQPQHF
>TRBJ2-3|TRBV7-3|.|TRBD2
TGTGCCAGCAGCTCAGAGCGGGGGTCCACAGATACGCAGTATTTT
CASSSERGSTDTQYF